Shown below are 32 T cell receptor beta chains from a single sample sequenced in a study of blood T cells in healthy people across ages. With a J-beta primer mix and a sample-barcoded 5' primer, a second PCR ran roughly 6 to 11 cycles. TCRdb used MiXCR to reprocess the 5' RACE reads, holding one entry per CDR3 protein. The profile shows 1.5 million to 2 million distinct CDR3 sequences, 28% of them singletons. The sample was blood. These receptors all stem from a woman under 40 in good health.

V usage is TRBV20-1 and J usage is TRBJ1-2; the D gene is possibly TRBD1 (6 bases). This CDR3 has 15 amino acids. Trimming removed 5 bases at V and 2 bases at J, with 18 bases between. CDR1 and CDR2 (germline): DFQATT, SNEGSKA (reference sequence). The CDR3 bases are TGCAGTGCTTCTTACTCAGGGGTGAAAAACTATGGCTACACCTTC. It is translated as CSASYSGVKNYGYTF.

This clonotype was observed a handful of times. V is TRBV18 and J is TRBJ2-3, with 9 positions matching TRBD2. After removal of 1 base from V and 4 bases from J, the junction contained 6 bases not matched to a gene. Germline lookup yields CDR1 KGHSH and CDR2 LQKENI. This CDR3 has 16 amino acids. The CDR3 region is CASSPRRSGGPDTQYF. The CDR3 DNA reads as TGTGCCAGCTCACCACGCCGTAGCGGGGGTCCAGATACGCAGTATTTT.

The gene calls are TRBV7-9 and TRBJ2-7, with TRBD1 matching over 9 bases. CDR3 length equals 15 residues. The V and J ends lost 4 bases and 4 bases, in that order; junction bases with no gene match: 8. Germline assignment: CDR1 SEHNR and CDR2 FQNEAQ (reference sequence). CDR3: CASSSRDRAAYEQYF. In nucleotides, the CDR3 is TGTGCCAGCAGCTCCCGGGACAGGGCCGCTTACGAGCAGTACTTC. Full variable domain (rest looked up from reference TRBV7-9 and TRBJ2-7): DTGVSQNPRHKITKRGQNVTFRCDPISEHNRLYWYRQTLGQGPEFLTYFQNEAQLEKSRLLSDRFSAERPKGSFSTLEIQRTEQGDSAMYLCASSSRDRAAYEQYFGPGTRLTVT.

The chain carries TRBV28 and TRBJ2-4; the match to TRBD1 covers 8 bases. This CDR3 comprises 14 residues. Germline V gives CDR1 MDHEN, CDR2 SYDVKM. V shed 7 bases, J shed 13 bases, and the junction held 15 bases outside the gene matches. CDR3 sequence (DNA): TGTGCCAGCACCACGGTGGACAGGGTCTACGGGCAGTACTTC. Translating gives CASTTVDRVYGQYF.

This clonotype has only a few counts. The V call is TRBV9, the J call TRBJ1-2, with a tentative D call TRBD1 (6 bases). V lost 4 bases to trimming and J lost 8 bases, with 15 bases between them. The CDR3 is 13 residues long. Per the germline V gene, CDR1 is SGDLS and CDR2 is YYNGEE. Here the CDR3 reads CASSREGGGGYTF. CDR3 bases: TGTGCCAGCAGCCGAGAAGGGGGAGGAGGCTACACCTTC.

As concerns this clonotype: The junction shows a germline mismatch at one end, possibly a read error. The chain uses TRBV5-1 and TRBJ2-1; 7 bases agree with TRBD2. Germline V gives CDR1 SGHRS, CDR2 YFSETQ. The CDR3 runs to 14 residues. The CDR3 loop is CTSSLGDYTNEQFF. The CDR3 DNA is TGCACCAGCAGCTTGGGGGACTATACCAATGAGCAGTTCTTC.

J is TRBJ2-3 and V is TRBV7-9; D uncertain. The CDR3 is 17 amino acids. The ends were cut back, 2 bases at V and 4 bases at J, with 19 bases in the middle. Germline CDR1 is SEHNR and CDR2 is FQNEAQ (reference sequence). CDR3 region: CASSLLSDLTTADTQYF. Here the CDR3 DNA reads TGTGCCAGCAGCTTATTGAGTGACCTAACTACAGCAGATACGCAGTATTTT.

This chain uses TRBV29-1 with TRBJ2-3, with D possibly TRBD1 on 5 matching bases. The CDR3 loop spans 14 amino acids. Trimming stripped 0 bases from V and 6 bases from J, with 13 bases between. Germline CDR1 is SQVTM and CDR2 is ANQGSEA. CDR3 region: CSVEDRGKGDTQYF. In DNA form, the CDR3 reads TGCAGCGTTGAAGATCGAGGAAAGGGGGATACGCAGTATTTT.

Ten or more counts support this clonotype. The chain employs TRBV29-1 and TRBJ2-3; the D is unclear. CDR3 length: 14 residues. Germline CDR1 is SQVTM and CDR2 is ANQGSEA. The germline V and J ends were trimmed by 6 bases and 0 bases, with 13 bases remaining between them. The CDR3 spells CSVASGTSTDTQYF. CDR3 nucleotides: TGCAGCGTCGCTTCAGGTACTAGCACAGATACGCAGTATTTT.

This chain joins TRBV7-6 and TRBJ2-2, with 7 bases aligning to TRBD2. The V and J ends lost 0 bases and 7 bases, in that order; junction bases with no gene match: 8. CDR1 is SGHVS, CDR2 FNYEAQ, per germline. The CDR3 spans 16 residues. The DNA for the CDR3 is TGTGCCAGCAGCTTAGCGACACCAACGGGGGGCGGGGAGCTGTTTTTT. It translates to CASSLATPTGGGELFF.

This clonotype occurred many times. V gene TRBV10-2 combines with J gene TRBJ2-4; TRBD2 matches at 7 bases. V gave up 3 bases and J gave up 6 bases; unmatched junction bases: 5. Germline values: CDR1 WSHSY, CDR2 SAAADI. The CDR3 loop spans 14 amino acids. The CDR3, as DNA: TGCGCCAGCAGTGATCGGGAGGCTGGAAACATTCAGTACTTC. Translating gives CASSDREAGNIQYF.

Concerning this clonotype: At one end, the junction sequence differs from germline, possibly due to a read error. This chain links TRBV10-1 with TRBJ1-2; no clear D gene. Germline values: CDR1 WNHNN, CDR2 SYGVQD (reference sequence). The length of the CDR3 is 13 residues. The CDR3 DNA reads TGCGCCAGCAGAGAGTCGGGGAACTATGGTTACACCTTC. It is translated as CASRESGNYGYTF.

V and J are TRBV3-1 and TRBJ2-1, with no clear D. CDR1 is LGHDT and CDR2 is YNNKEL in the germline V gene (reference sequence). The CDR3 has 14 amino acids. The V gene lost 1 base and the J gene lost 9 bases, with 13 bases spanning the gap. DNA of the CDR3: TGTGCCAGCAGCCAAGCATTTGGTGGGGTTGAGCAGTTCTTC. It codes for CASSQAFGGVEQFF.

Comments on this clonotype: A much larger clone differs by one base, so this may be a read error. The V call is TRBV12-3 or TRBV12-4, the J call TRBJ2-4; possible D gene TRBD1, 5 bases. The V end was cut by 7 bases, the J end by 7 bases, with 17 bases between. This CDR3 comprises 14 residues. The CDR3 nucleotides read TGTGCCAGCAACCCAGGGTTGACAAGCAACATTCAGTACTTC. Its protein product is CASNPGLTSNIQYF.

This chain connects TRBV20-1 to TRBJ2-5, with D unclear. Trimming left V 5 bases short and J 13 bases short, with 23 bases between. The CDR3 has 13 amino acids. Germline values: CDR1 DFQATT, CDR2 SNEGSKA (reference sequence). In DNA form, the CDR3 reads TGCAGTGCTCCTCTAGACACCCAAGAGGCCCGGTACTTC. It translates to CSAPLDTQEARYF.

This chain uses TRBV6-5 with TRBJ1-2; a weak D match, TRBD1 (6 bases). V was pared by 0 bases and J by 10 bases, with 12 bases between. CDR3 size: 13 residues. Germline CDR1 is MNHEY and CDR2 is SVGAGI. CDR3 sequence: CASSYSTGAAYTF. DNA of the CDR3: TGTGCCAGCAGTTACTCGACAGGTGCTGCCTACACCTTC.

The chain employs TRBV7-2 and TRBJ2-7, with D possibly being TRBD2 (5 bases). The CDR3 extends over 13 amino acids. CDR1 and CDR2 (germline): SGHTA, FQGNSA. V lost 5 bases and J lost 5, with 13 bases in between. The CDR3 is CASSVGMTDEQYF. In DNA form, the CDR3 reads TGTGCCAGCAGCGTCGGGATGACGGACGAGCAGTACTTC.

Here the CDR3 DNA reads TGTGCCAGCAGTTTAAATGGGGGACTAGCCCTATACAATGAGCAGTTCTTC. This sequence encodes CASSLNGGLALYNEQFF. V is TRBV12-3 or TRBV12-4 and J is TRBJ2-1, with 9 bases fitting TRBD2. This CDR3 contains 17 residues. With 2 bases clipped from V and 4 bases from J, the junction kept 9 bases outside the gene matches.

V is TRBV20-1 and J is TRBJ2-3; D is unresolved. CDR1 is DFQATT, CDR2 SNEGSKA, per germline (reference sequence). The CDR3 consists of 10 residues. Trimming took off 5 bases at V and 6 bases at J, with 6 bases between the two ends. This chain's CDR3 is CSAPADTQYF. The CDR3, as DNA: TGCAGTGCTCCGGCGGATACGCAGTATTTT.

As to this clonotype: The junction shows a germline mismatch at one end, possibly a read error. V and J are TRBV28 and TRBJ2-1; 13 nucleotides agree with TRBD2. The CDR3 contains 16 residues. CDR1 is MDHEN, CDR2 SYDVKM, per germline. CDR3 residues: CSSSPTSGGAWDEQFF. The CDR3 bases are TGTTCCAGCAGTCCCACTAGCGGGGGGGCCTGGGATGAGCAGTTCTTC.

The CDR3 nucleotides read TGTGCCAGTAGGCGTGTGGGACAGGGACTGAATCAGCCCCAGCATTTT. As protein: CASRRVGQGLNQPQHF. The rearrangement joins TRBV19 to TRBJ1-5; 9 nucleotides line up with TRBD1. Germline V CDR1 and CDR2: LNHDA, SQIVND (reference sequence). V gave up 6 bases and J gave up 4 bases; unmatched junction bases: 10. The CDR3 is made up of 16 amino acids. The whole variable domain, filled in from reference TRBV19 and TRBJ1-5, reads DGGITQSPKYLFRKEGQNVTLSCEQNLNHDAMYWYRQDPGQGLRLIYYSQIVNDFQKGDIAEGYSVSREKKESFPLTVTSAQKNPTAFYLCASRRVGQGLNQPQHFGDGTRLSIL.

This clonotype was observed a handful of times. The rearrangement uses TRBV2 and TRBJ1-6; D call uncertain. CDR1 is SNHLY and CDR2 is FYNNEI in the germline V gene. This CDR3 has 15 residues. Trimming took off 3 bases at V and 8 bases at J, with 14 bases between the two ends. DNA of the CDR3: TGTGCCAGCAGTGAGCTGGGAGGACGCGATTCACCCCTCCACTTT. Amino acid sequence: CASSELGGRDSPLHF.

This clonotype was seen more than once but under ten times. Sequence at one end of the junction differs from germline and may be a read error. V and J are TRBV4-1 and TRBJ1-2, with D uncertain. The CDR3 sequence is 13 residues long. Per germline, CDR1 MGHRA and CDR2 YSYEKL. CDR3 sequence (DNA): TGCGCCGGCAGCCAATCAAGAACGGATGGCTACACCTTC. Residues: CAGSQSRTDGYTF.

The chain couples TRBV20-1 to TRBJ1-2; D is unclear. This CDR3 spans 11 amino acids. Germline V CDR1 and CDR2: DFQATT, SNEGSKA (reference sequence). Trimming stripped 3 bases from V and 0 bases from J, with 2 bases between. CDR3 bases: TGCAGTGCTAGCGCTAACTATGGCTACACCTTC. This codes for CSASANYGYTF.

The gene calls are TRBV7-9 and TRBJ2-2, with TRBD2 matching 9 bases. The CDR3 covers 19 residues. Germline CDR1 SEHNR, CDR2 FQNEAQ (reference sequence). The junction had 18 bases not matched to a gene; V was cut back by 6 bases and J by 4 bases. CDR3 in DNA: TGTGCCAGCAGTCCAGTCTTCGCGGGAGGGCCTGAGAGCACCGGGGAGCTGTTTTTT. Translated, it gives CASSPVFAGGPESTGELFF.

This chain joins TRBV12-3 or TRBV12-4 and TRBJ2-1; tentatively, D is TRBD2 (5 bases). The V end lost 5 bases, the J end lost 0 bases, and 11 bases lay between the germline ends. CDR3 length equals 15 residues. The chain's CDR3 is CASSPDLSSYNEQFF. The CDR3, as DNA: TGTGCCAGCAGTCCGGACTTAAGCTCCTACAATGAGCAGTTCTTC.

CDR3 region: CASSLRGQYTGELFF. In nucleotides, the CDR3 is TGCGCCAGCAGCTTGAGGGGACAGTACACCGGGGAGCTGTTTTTT. The V gene is TRBV5-1, the J gene TRBJ2-2, with 7 bases matching TRBD1. Unmatched junction bases numbered 3, after V lost 1 base and J lost 3 bases. Germline V lookup: CDR1 SGHRS, CDR2 YFSETQ. The CDR3 totals 15 residues.

This clonotype has only one observation. The V and J genes are TRBV7-8 and TRBJ2-2, with 8 nucleotides matching TRBD2. This CDR3 region has 16 residues. V lost 0 bases, J lost 4 bases, and 4 bases stayed unmatched. CDR1 is SGHVS and CDR2 is FQNEAQ in the germline V gene. The CDR3: CASSLATGGGTGELFF. CDR3 DNA sequence: TGTGCCAGCAGCTTAGCCACGGGAGGGGGCACCGGGGAGCTGTTTTTT.

With regard to this clonotype: A much larger clone differs from this one at a single base, so this may be a read error. The chain joins TRBV30 to TRBJ2-5; D gene unclear. The J call may be faulty, since TRBJ2-7 better matches the DNA end. Per germline, CDR1 GTSNPN and CDR2 SVGIG (reference sequence). The CDR3 length is 11 residues. The CDR3 loop is CARSLAREQYF. The CDR3 nucleotides read TGTGCCCGGAGTTTGGCTCGCGAGCAGTACTTC.

The chain has TRBV5-1 and TRBJ2-7; no clear D. The CDR3 loop spans 15 amino acids. In germline, CDR1 is SGHRS, CDR2 YFSETQ. Trimming took off 1 base at V and 0 bases at J, with 11 bases between the two ends. Here the CDR3 DNA reads TGCGCCAGCAGCTTGCGTGGCGACTTCTCCTACGAGCAGTACTTC. Translated: CASSLRGDFSYEQYF.

This clonotype was counted many times. V usage is TRBV29-1 and J usage is TRBJ1-2, with 7 nucleotides matching TRBD1. The CDR3 has 13 amino acids. J was trimmed by 0 bases and V by 8 bases; bases with no gene match: 6. Germline values: CDR1 SQVTM, CDR2 ANQGSEA. Written as DNA, the CDR3 is TGCAGCTTATGGGACAGATCTAACTATGGCTACACCTTC. Encoded protein: CSLWDRSNYGYTF.

This clonotype has a count of ten or more. This chain connects TRBV7-6 to TRBJ1-6; no firm D call. The CDR3 is made up of 13 amino acids. Germline V gene lookup returns CDR1 SGHVS and CDR2 FNYEAQ. Trimming removed 4 bases at V and 7 bases at J, with 8 bases between. CDR3 DNA sequence: TGTGCCAGCAGCTCGAATATCAATTCACCCCTCCACTTT. Encoded protein: CASSSNINSPLHF. Combining the CDR3 with reference TRBV7-6 and TRBJ1-6 gives the whole variable domain GAGVSQSPRYKVTKRGQDVALRCDPISGHVSLYWYRQALGQGPEFLTYFNYEAQQDKSGLPNDRFSAERPEGSISTLTIQRTEQRDSAMYRCASSSNINSPLHFGNGTRLTVT.